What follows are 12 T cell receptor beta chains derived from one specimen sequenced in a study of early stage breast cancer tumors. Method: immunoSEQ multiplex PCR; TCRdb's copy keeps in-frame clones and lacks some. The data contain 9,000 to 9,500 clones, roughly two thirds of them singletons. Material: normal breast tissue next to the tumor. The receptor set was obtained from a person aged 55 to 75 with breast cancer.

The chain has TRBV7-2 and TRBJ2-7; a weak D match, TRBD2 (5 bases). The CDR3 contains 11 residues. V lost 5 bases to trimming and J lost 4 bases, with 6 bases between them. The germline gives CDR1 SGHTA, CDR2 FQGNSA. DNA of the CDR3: TGTGCCAGCAGCCGGGGATACGAGCAGTACTTC. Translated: CASSRGYEQYF.

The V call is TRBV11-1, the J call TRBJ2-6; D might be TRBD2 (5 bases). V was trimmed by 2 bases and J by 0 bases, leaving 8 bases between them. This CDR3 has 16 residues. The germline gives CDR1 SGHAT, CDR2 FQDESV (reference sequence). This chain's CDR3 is CASSLLGGSGANVLTF. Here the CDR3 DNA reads TGTGCCAGCAGCTTACTAGGAGGCTCTGGGGCCAACGTCCTGACTTTC. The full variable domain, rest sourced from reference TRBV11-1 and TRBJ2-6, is EAEVAQSPRYKITEKSQAVAFWCDPISGHATLYWYRQILGQGPELLVQFQDESVVDDSQLPKDRFSAERLKGVDSTLKIQPAELGDSAMYLCASSLLGGSGANVLTFGAGSRLTVL.

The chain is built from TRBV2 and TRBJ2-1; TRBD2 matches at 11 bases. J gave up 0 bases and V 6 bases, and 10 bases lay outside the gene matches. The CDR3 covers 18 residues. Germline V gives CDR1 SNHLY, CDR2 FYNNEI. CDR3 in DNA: TGTGCCAGCAGGGCCGAAGCTAGCGGGAGGAGCTCCTACAATGAGCAGTTCTTC. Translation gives CASRAEASGRSSYNEQFF.

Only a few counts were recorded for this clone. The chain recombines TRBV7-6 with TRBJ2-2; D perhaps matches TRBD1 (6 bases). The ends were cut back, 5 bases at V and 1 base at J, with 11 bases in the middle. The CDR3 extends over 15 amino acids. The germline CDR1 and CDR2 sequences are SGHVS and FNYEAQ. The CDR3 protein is CASSLRGLNTGELFF. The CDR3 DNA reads TGTGCCAGCAGCCTCAGGGGTCTGAACACCGGGGAGCTGTTTTTT.

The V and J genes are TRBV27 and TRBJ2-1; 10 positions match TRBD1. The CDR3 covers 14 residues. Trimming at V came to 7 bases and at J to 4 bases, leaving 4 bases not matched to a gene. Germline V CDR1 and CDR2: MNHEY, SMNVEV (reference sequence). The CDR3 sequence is CASTRDRGYNEQFF. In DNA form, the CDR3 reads TGTGCCAGCACCCGGGACAGGGGATACAATGAGCAGTTCTTC.

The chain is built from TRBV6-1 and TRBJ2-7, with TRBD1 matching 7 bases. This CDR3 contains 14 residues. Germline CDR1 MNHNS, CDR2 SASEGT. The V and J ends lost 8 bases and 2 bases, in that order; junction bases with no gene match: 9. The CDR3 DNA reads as TGTGCCAGCGAACTTGGACAGGCCACCTACGAGCAGTACTTC. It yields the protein CASELGQATYEQYF.

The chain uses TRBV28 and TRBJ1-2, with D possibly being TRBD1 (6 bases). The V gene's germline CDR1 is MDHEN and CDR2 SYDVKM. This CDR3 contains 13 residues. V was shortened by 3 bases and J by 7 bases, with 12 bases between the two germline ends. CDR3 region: CASSLVGASGYTF. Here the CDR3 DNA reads TGTGCCAGCAGTTTGGTGGGGGCGAGTGGCTACACCTTC.

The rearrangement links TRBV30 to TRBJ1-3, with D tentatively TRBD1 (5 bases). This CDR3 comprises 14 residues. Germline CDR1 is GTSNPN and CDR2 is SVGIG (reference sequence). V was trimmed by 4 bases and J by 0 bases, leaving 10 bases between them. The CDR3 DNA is TGTGCCTGGACGGGGGGGTTCTCTGGAAACACCATATATTTT. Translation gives CAWTGGFSGNTIYF.

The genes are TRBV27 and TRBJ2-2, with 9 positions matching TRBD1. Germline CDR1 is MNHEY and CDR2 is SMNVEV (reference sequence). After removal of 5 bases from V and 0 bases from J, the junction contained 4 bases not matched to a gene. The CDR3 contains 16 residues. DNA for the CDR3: TGTGCCAGCAGTCCGAGACAGGGGGCGAACACCGGGGAGCTGTTTTTT. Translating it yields CASSPRQGANTGELFF.

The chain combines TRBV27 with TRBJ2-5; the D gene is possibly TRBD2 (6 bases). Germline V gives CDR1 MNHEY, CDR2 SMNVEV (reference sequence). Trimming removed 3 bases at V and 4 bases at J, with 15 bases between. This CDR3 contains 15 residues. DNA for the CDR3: TGTGCCAGCAGTTTTTGGGTGGGACTTCGAGAGACCCAGTACTTC. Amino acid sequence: CASSFWVGLRETQYF.

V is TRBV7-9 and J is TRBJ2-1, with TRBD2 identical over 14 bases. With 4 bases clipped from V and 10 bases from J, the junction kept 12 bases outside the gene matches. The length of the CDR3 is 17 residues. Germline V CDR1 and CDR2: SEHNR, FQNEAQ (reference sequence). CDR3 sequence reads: CASSSRLGTSGSWEQFF. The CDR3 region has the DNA TGTGCCAGCAGCTCGCGGCTCGGGACTAGCGGGAGTTGGGAGCAGTTCTTC.

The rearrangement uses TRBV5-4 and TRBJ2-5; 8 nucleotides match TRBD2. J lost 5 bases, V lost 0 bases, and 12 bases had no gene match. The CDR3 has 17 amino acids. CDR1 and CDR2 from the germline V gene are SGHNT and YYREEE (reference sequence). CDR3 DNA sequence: TGTGCCAGCAGCTTGGGGGGACTAAGCGGGAGCCTGGAGACCCAGTACTTC. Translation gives CASSLGGLSGSLETQYF. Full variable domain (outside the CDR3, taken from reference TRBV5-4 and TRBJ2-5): ETGVTQSPTHLIKTRGQQVTLRCSSQSGHNTVSWYQQALGQGPQFIFQYYREEENGRGNFPPRFSGLQFPNYSSELNVNALELDDSALYLCASSLGGLSGSLETQYFGPGTRLLVL.